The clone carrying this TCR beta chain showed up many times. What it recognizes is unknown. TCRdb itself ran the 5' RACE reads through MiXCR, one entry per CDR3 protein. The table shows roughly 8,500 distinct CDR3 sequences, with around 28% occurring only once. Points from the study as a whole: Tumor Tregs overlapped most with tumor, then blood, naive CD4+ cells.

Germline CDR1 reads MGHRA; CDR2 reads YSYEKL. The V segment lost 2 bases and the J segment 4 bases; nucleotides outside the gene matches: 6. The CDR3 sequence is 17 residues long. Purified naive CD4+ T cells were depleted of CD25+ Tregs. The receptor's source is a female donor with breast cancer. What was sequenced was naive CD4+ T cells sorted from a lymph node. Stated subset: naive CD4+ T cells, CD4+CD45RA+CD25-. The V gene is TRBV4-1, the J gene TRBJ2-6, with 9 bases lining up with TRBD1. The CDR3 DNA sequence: TGCGCCAGCAGCCAAACAGGACAGGGGTCCGGGGCCAACGTCCTGACTTTC. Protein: CASSQTGQGSGANVLTF.